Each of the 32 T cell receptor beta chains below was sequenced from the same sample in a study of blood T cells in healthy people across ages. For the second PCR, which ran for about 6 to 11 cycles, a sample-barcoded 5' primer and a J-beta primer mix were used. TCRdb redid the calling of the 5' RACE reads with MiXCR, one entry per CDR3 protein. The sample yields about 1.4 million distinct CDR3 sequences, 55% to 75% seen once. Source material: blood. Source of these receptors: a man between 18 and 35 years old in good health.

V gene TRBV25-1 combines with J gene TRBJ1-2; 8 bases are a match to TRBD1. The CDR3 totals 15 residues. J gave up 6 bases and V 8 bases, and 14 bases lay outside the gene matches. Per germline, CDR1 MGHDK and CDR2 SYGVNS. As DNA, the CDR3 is TGTGCCAGCCAGGACAGGGTCTTTAGGGAAAATGGCTACACCTTC. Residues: CASQDRVFRENGYTF.

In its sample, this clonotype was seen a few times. Here the CDR3 DNA reads TGTGCCAGCAGCCAAGCCCCCTACAATCGGCTAGCGGGTCACTACGAGCAGTACTTC. Protein sequence: CASSQAPYNRLAGHYEQYF. The chain employs TRBV4-2 and TRBJ2-4; 8 positions agree with TRBD2. The J call may be in error: the DNA end matches TRBJ2-7 better. The CDR3 length is 19 residues. Germline CDR1 reads LGHNA; CDR2 reads YNFKEQ.

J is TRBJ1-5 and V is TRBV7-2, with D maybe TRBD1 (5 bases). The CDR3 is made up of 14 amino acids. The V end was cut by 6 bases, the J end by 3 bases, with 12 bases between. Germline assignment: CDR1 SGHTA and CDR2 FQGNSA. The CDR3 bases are TGTGCCAGCAGACCCGACAGCTTCAATCAGCCCCAGCATTTT. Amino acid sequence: CASRPDSFNQPQHF.

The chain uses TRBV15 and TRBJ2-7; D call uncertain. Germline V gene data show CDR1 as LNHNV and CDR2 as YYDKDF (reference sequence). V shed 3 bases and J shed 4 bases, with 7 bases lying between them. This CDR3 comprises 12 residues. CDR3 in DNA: TGTGCCACCAGCAGCGAGTATTACGAGCAGTACTTC. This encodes CATSSEYYEQYF.

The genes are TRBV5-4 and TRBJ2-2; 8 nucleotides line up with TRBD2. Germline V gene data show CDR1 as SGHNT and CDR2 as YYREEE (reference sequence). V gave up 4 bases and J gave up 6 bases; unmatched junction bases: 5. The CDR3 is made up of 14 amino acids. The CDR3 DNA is TGTGCCAGCAGCCCAATAGCGGGATCCGGGGAGCTGTTTTTT. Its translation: CASSPIAGSGELFF.

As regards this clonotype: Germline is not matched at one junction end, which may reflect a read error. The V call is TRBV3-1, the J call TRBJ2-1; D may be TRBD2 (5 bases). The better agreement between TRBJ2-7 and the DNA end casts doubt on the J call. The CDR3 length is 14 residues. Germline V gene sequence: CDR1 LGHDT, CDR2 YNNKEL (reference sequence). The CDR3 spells CAGSLSHGDYEQYF. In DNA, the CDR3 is TGTGCCGGCAGCCTCAGCCACGGGGACTACGAGCAGTACTTC.

CDR3 nucleotide sequence: TGTGCCACCGATCGGGACTCCGTGGAGACCCAGTACTTC. This encodes CATDRDSVETQYF. The V and J genes are TRBV10-3 and TRBJ2-5; D perhaps matches TRBD2 (6 bases). Germline CDR1 reads ENHRY; CDR2 reads SYGVKD. The CDR3 length is 13 residues. V lost 10 bases, J lost 5 bases, and 17 bases lay in between.

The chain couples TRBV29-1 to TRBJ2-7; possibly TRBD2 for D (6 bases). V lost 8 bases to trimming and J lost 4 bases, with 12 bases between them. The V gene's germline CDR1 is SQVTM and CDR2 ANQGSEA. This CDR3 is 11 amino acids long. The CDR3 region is CSSGDGYEQYF. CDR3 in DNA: TGCAGCTCGGGAGACGGGTACGAGCAGTACTTC.

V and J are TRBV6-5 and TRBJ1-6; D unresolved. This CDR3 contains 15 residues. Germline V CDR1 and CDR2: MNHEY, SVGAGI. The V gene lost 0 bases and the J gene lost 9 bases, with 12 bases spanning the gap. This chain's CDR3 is CASSYSSGLGSPLHF. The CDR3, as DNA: TGTGCCAGCAGTTACTCCTCGGGCCTTGGTTCACCCCTCCACTTT.

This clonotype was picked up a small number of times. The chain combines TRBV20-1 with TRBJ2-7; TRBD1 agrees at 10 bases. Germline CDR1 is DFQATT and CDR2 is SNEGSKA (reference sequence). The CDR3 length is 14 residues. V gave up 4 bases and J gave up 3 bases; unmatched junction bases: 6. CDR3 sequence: CSAINDRGLYEQYF. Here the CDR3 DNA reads TGCAGTGCTATAAACGACAGGGGGCTCTACGAGCAGTACTTC.

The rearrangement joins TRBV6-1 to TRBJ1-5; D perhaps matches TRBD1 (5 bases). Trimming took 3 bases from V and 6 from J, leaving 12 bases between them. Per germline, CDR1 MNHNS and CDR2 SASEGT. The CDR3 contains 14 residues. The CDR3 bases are TGTGCCAGCAGTGAGTCAGGGTGGGGTCAGCCCCAGCATTTT. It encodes CASSESGWGQPQHF.

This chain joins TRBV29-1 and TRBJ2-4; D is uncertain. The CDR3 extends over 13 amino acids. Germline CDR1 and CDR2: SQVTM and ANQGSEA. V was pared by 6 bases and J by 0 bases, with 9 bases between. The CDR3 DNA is TGCAGCGTCACCCATGTAGCCAAAAACATTCAGTACTTC. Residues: CSVTHVAKNIQYF.

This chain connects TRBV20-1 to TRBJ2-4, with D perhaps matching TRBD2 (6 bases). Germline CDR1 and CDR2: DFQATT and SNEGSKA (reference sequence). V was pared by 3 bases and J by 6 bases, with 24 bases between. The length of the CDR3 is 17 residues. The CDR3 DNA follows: TGCAGTGCTAGCGCCGGAGGAGGGTCCCTTCTGATAAACATTCAGTACTTC. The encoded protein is CSASAGGGSLLINIQYF.

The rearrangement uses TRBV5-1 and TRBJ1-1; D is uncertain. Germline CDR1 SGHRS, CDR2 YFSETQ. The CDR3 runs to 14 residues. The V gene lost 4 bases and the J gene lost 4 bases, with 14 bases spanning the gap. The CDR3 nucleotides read TGCGCCAGCAGCCCCGTGGGCGGGAGCACTGAAGCTTTCTTT. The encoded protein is CASSPVGGSTEAFF.

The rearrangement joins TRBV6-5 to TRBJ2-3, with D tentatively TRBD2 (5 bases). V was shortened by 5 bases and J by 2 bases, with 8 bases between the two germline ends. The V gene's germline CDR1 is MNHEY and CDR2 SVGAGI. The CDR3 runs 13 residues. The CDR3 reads CASSRTFTDTQYF. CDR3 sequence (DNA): TGTGCCAGCAGTAGGACTTTCACAGATACGCAGTATTTT.

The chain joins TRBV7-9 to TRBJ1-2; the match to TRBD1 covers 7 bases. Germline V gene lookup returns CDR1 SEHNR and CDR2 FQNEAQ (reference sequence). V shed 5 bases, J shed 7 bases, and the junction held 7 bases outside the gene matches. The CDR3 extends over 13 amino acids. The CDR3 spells CASSPRTGAGYTF. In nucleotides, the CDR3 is TGTGCCAGCAGCCCGAGGACAGGTGCTGGCTACACCTTC.

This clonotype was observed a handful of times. The CDR3 DNA is TGTGCCAGCAGCGGTTCCGAGGTAGCGGTCTTCTACGAGCAGTACTTC. Its translation is CASSGSEVAVFYEQYF. This chain joins TRBV9 and TRBJ2-4, with a weak D call TRBD2 (6 bases). The better agreement between TRBJ2-7 and the DNA end casts doubt on the J call. This CDR3 contains 16 residues. The germline V gene encodes CDR1 SGDLS and CDR2 YYNGEE.

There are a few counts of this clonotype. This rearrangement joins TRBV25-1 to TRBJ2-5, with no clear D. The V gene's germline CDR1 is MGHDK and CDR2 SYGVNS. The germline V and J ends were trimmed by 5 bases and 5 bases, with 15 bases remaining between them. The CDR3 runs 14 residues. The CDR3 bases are TGTGCCAGCAGTAGTTATGAGGTTCAGGAGACCCAGTACTTC. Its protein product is CASSSYEVQETQYF.

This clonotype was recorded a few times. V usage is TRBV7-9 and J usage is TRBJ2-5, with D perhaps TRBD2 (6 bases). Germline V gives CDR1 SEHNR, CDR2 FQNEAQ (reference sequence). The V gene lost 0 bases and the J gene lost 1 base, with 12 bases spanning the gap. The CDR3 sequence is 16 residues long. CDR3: CASSLAPGRSQETQYF. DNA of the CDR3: TGTGCCAGCAGCTTAGCGCCGGGGAGGTCCCAAGAGACCCAGTACTTC.

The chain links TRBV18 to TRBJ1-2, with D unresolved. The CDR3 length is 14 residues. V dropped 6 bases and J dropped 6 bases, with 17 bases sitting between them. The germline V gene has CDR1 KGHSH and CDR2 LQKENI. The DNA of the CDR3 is TGTGCCAGCTCCTCACGAAGGGAGGCTGATGGCTACACCTTC. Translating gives CASSSRREADGYTF. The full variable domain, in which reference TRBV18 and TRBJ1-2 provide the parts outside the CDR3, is NAGVMQNPRHLVRRRGQEARLRCSPMKGHSHVYWYRQLPEEGLKFMVYLQKENIIDESGMPKERFSAEFPKEGPSILRIQQVVRGDSAAYFCASSSRREADGYTFGSGTRLTVV.

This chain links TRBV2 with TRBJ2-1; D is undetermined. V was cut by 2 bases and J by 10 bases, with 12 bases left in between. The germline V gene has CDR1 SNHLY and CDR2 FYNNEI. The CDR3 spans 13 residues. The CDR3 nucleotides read TGTGCCAGCAGTGAAATACTGGTGGGAGAGCAGTTCTTC. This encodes CASSEILVGEQFF.

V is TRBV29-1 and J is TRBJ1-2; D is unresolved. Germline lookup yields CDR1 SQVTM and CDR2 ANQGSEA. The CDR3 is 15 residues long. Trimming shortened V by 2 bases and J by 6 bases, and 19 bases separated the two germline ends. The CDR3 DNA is TGCAGCGTTGAATCGAGAGGGCGAGAAGACGATGGCTACACCTTC. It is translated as CSVESRGREDDGYTF.

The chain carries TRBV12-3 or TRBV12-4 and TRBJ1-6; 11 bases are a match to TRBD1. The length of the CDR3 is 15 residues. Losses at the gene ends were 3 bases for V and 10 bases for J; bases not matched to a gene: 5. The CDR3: CASSLGQGVGSPLHF. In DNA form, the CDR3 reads TGTGCCAGCAGTTTGGGACAGGGGGTAGGGTCACCCCTCCACTTT.

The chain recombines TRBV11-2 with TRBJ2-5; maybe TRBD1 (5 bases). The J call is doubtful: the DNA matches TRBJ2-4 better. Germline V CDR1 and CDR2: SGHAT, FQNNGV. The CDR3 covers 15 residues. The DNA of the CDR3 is TGTGCCAGTCGAAGTCTCGGACAAACCAAAAACATTCAGTACTTC. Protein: CASRSLGQTKNIQYF.

CDR3 amino acids: CAISDSPLYGYTF. The CDR3 DNA sequence: TGTGCCATCAGCGACAGTCCCCTCTATGGCTACACCTTC. This chain joins TRBV10-3 and TRBJ1-2, with D perhaps TRBD1 (5 bases). The V end lost 6 bases, the J end lost 4 bases, and 12 bases lay between the germline ends. Germline assignment: CDR1 ENHRY and CDR2 SYGVKD. The CDR3 is 13 amino acids.

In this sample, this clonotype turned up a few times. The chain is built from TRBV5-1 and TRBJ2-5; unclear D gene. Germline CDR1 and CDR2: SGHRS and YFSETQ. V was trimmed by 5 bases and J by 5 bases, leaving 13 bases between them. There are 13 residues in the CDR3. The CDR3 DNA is TGCGCCAGCAGTGTGTTGAGTGGGGAGACCCAGTACTTC. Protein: CASSVLSGETQYF.

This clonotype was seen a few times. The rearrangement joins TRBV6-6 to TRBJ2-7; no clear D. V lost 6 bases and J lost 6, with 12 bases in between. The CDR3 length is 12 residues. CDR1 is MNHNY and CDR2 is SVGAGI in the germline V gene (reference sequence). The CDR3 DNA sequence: TGTGCCAGCAGCCGCCTATTGCGCGAGCAGTACTTC. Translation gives CASSRLLREQYF.

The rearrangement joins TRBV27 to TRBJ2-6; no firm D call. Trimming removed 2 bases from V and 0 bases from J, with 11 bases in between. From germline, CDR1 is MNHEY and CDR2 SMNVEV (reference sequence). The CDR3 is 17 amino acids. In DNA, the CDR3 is TGTGCCAGCAGTTTAAAGGCGTATCGCTCTGGGGCCAACGTCCTGACTTTC. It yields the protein CASSLKAYRSGANVLTF.

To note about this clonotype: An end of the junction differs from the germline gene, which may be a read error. This CDR3 reads CASSRTDTSNEQYF. For the CDR3, the DNA is TGTGCCAGCAGCCGGACAGACACCTCCAACGAGCAGTACTTC. The rearrangement joins TRBV6-5 to TRBJ2-7; a weak D match, TRBD1 (6 bases). This CDR3 is built from 14 residues. In germline, CDR1 is MNHEY, CDR2 SVGAGI.

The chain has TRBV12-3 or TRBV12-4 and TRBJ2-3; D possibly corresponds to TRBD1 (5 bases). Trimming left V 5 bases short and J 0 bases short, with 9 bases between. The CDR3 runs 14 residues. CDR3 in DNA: TGTGCCAGCAGTGACAGTTTTAGCACAGATACGCAGTATTTT. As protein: CASSDSFSTDTQYF.

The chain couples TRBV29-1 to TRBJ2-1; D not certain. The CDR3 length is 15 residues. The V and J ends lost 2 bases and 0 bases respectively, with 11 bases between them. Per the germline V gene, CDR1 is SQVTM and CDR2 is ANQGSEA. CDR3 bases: TGCAGCGTTGAAAAAAGGGTAAGCTCCTACAATGAGCAGTTCTTC. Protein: CSVEKRVSSYNEQFF.

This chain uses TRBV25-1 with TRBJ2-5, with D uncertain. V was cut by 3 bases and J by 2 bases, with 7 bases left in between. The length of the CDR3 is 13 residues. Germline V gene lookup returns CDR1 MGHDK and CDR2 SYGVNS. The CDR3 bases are TGTGCCAGCAGTGATTGGCGACAAGAGACCCAGTACTTC. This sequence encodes CASSDWRQETQYF.